The present TCR beta chain was sequenced within a study of PD-1 blockade in classical Hodgkin lymphoma. For this clone: What it binds is not known.

The CDR3 spans 17 residues. The trim removed 1 base at V and 5 bases at J, leaving 5 bases unmatched. Germline V gene sequence: CDR1 SGHTA, CDR2 FQGNSA. Study outcomes and limitations: Diminished baseline TCR diversity has been reported in newly diagnosed patients relative to healthy donors. Individuals who commenced nivolumab within less than 1 year of ASCT were excluded. Whoever responded completely had baseline diversity much like that seen in newly diagnosed patients.

Time point defined: cycle 4 day 1 (C4D1), after about 6 weeks of nivolumab. Relapse was seen in all patients after autologous stem cell transplantation, and brentuximab vedotin exposure was variable. This table comes from immunoSEQ multiplex PCR, and its TCRdb copy is limited to in-frame clones, with some not included. This table has 15,000 to 20,000 clones, 75% to 85% appearing once. The sequencing here drew on peripheral blood mononuclear cells (PBMCs), taken before the fourth cycle of nivolumab. The clonotype originates from a human donor with classical Hodgkin lymphoma. The rearrangement links TRBV7-2 to TRBJ2-3; 14 bases line up with TRBD2. DNA of the CDR3: TGTGCCAGCAGCTTAGTGACTAGCGGGAGGGAGGTAGATACGCAGTATTTT. This encodes CASSLVTSGREVDTQYF.